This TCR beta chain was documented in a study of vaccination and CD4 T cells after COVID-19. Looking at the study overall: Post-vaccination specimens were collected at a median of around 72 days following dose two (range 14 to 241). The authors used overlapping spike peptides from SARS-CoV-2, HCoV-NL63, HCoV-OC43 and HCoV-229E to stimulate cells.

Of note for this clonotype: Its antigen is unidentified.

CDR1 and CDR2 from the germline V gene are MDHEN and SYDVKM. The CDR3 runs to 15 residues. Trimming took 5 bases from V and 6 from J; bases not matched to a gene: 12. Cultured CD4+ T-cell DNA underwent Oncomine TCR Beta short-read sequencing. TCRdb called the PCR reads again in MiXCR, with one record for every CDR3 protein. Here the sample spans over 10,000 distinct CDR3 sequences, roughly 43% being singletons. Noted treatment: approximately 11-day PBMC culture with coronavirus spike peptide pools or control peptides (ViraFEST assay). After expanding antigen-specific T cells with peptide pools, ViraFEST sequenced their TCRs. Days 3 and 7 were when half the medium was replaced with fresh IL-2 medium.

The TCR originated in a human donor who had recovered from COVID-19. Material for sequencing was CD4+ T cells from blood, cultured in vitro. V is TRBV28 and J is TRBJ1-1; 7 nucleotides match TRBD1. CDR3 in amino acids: CASSQPRTGKAEAFF. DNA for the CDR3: TGTGCCAGCAGTCAGCCCCGGACAGGTAAAGCTGAAGCTTTCTTT. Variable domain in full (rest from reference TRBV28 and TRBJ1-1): DVKVTQSSRYLVKRTGEKVFLECVQDMDHENMFWYRQDPGLGLRLIYFSYDVKMKEKGDIPEGYSVSREKKERFSLILESASTNQTSMYLCASSQPRTGKAEAFFGQGTRLTVV.